A single sample is the source of the 23 T cell receptor beta chains below, sequenced in a study of T-cell reconstitution after alpha-beta-depleted transplantation in children. It was with unique molecular identifiers that the TCRbeta library was prepared. Via MiXCR, TCRdb re-called the PCR reads, giving one row per CDR3 protein. The sample holds 500,000 to 650,000 distinct CDR3 sequences, about an eighth seen once. This specimen was PBMCs, mostly from graft donor cells, taken 180 days after TCRalphabeta/CD19-depleted stem cell transplant. These receptor sequences come from a female patient aged 2-10 years who had a stem cell transplant for aplastic anemia, so the T cells may come from the graft donor.

The gene calls are TRBV12-3 or TRBV12-4 and TRBJ2-7; 8 bases fit TRBD1. The CDR3 is 16 residues long. J lost 0 bases, V lost 2 bases, and 6 bases had no gene match. CDR3 residues: CASSLSRDRSSYEQYF. The CDR3 bases are TGTGCCAGCAGTTTAAGCAGGGACAGGTCCTCCTACGAGCAGTACTTC.

J is TRBJ2-5 and V is TRBV7-6, with D possibly matching TRBD2 (7 bases). V lost 5 bases and J 5 bases, leaving 27 bases between the germline ends. The CDR3 covers 18 residues. Germline V gives CDR1 SGHVS, CDR2 FNYEAQ. CDR3 protein: CASSQGWDIRGARETQYF. The CDR3 DNA is TGTGCCAGCAGCCAAGGGTGGGACATCCGGGGGGCGCGTGAGACCCAGTACTTC.

This chain uses TRBV12-5 with TRBJ1-2, with 9 bases lining up with TRBD1. This CDR3 region has 12 residues. V was clipped by 6 bases and J by 8 bases; unmatched bases: 4. From germline, CDR1 is LGHNT and CDR2 FRNRAP. CDR3 loop: CASGRQGVGYTF. The CDR3 coding sequence is TGTGCTAGTGGCCGACAGGGGGTCGGCTACACCTTC.

The chain uses TRBV29-1 and TRBJ2-1; D unresolved. Germline CDR1 SQVTM, CDR2 ANQGSEA. The germline V and J ends were trimmed by 4 bases and 7 bases, with 26 bases remaining between them. CDR3 length: 17 amino acids. CDR3 residues: CSVGVVAWFWPRNEQFF. The DNA for the CDR3 is TGCAGCGTTGGAGTGGTGGCGTGGTTTTGGCCTCGGAATGAGCAGTTCTTC.

The chain joins TRBV5-1 to TRBJ2-3; the match to TRBD2 covers 8 bases. Germline CDR1 and CDR2: SGHRS and YFSETQ. The CDR3 length is 15 residues. V lost 4 bases, J lost 4 bases, and 8 bases stayed unmatched. CDR3 residues: CASSVVSGTADTQYF. CDR3 in DNA: TGCGCCAGCAGCGTTGTTAGCGGGACGGCAGATACGCAGTATTTT.

The rearrangement uses TRBV20-1 and TRBJ2-1, with D possibly being TRBD1 (6 bases). The CDR3 length is 13 residues. V lost 4 bases, J lost 3 bases, and 10 bases lay in between. The germline V gene encodes CDR1 DFQATT and CDR2 SNEGSKA (reference sequence). The CDR3, as DNA: TGCAGTGCTAAGGGGGTGGTCTACAATGAGCAGTTCTTC. It yields the protein CSAKGVVYNEQFF.

V gene TRBV7-8 combines with J gene TRBJ2-1; tentative D call: TRBD2 (5 bases). From germline, CDR1 is SGHVS and CDR2 FQNEAQ. This CDR3 spans 18 amino acids. With 0 bases removed from V and 2 bases from J, the gap between germline ends came to 17 bases. The DNA for the CDR3 is TGTGCCAGCAGCTTAGCGGGAGATTTGAATGCTCCCTACAATGAGCAGTTCTTC. Protein sequence: CASSLAGDLNAPYNEQFF.

Comment on this clonotype: This may arise from a read error, as a much more abundant clone is one base away. The chain links TRBV4-3 to TRBJ2-3; 9 bases line up with TRBD1. The CDR3 has 16 residues. In germline, CDR1 is LGHNA, CDR2 YSLEER. CDR3 region: CARSPSRDRVYDTQYF. The CDR3 region has the DNA TGCGCCAGAAGCCCGTCCCGGGACAGGGTTTACGATACGCAGTATTTT.

This clonotype was detected many times. The J gene is TRBJ1-1, the V gene TRBV6-1; possible D gene TRBD1, 5 bases. V dropped 6 bases and J dropped 4 bases, with 15 bases sitting between them. Germline V gives CDR1 MNHNS, CDR2 SASEGT. The CDR3 has 14 amino acids. CDR3: CASRDHRGSTEAFF. The CDR3 nucleotides are TGTGCCAGCAGGGACCATAGGGGTAGCACTGAAGCTTTCTTT.

In this sample, this clonotype turned up a few times. The V and J genes are TRBV7-2 and TRBJ2-5; 10 nucleotides agree with TRBD2. The CDR3 is 16 residues long. J was trimmed by 5 bases and V by 4 bases; bases with no gene match: 10. Germline loops: CDR1 SGHTA, CDR2 FQGNSA. The CDR3 region is CASSSNTNSGRETQYF. Written as DNA, the CDR3 is TGTGCCAGCAGCTCTAATACGAATAGCGGGAGGGAGACCCAGTACTTC.

The rearrangement links TRBV11-2 to TRBJ2-1; maybe TRBD1 (5 bases). V was pared by 2 bases and J by 13 bases, with 15 bases between. The CDR3 contains 13 residues. Germline V gives CDR1 SGHAT, CDR2 FQNNGV. This CDR3 is CASSLSAREGQFF. As DNA, the CDR3 is TGTGCCAGCAGCTTAAGCGCCAGGGAAGGTCAGTTCTTC.

The chain employs TRBV6-5 and TRBJ2-2; D is uncertain. CDR3 length equals 16 residues. Germline CDR1 is MNHEY and CDR2 is SVGAGI. V shed 0 bases and J shed 2 bases, with 10 bases lying between them. Written as DNA, the CDR3 is TGTGCCAGCAGTTACTCTCGGGCCTCAAACACCGGGGAGCTGTTTTTT. This encodes CASSYSRASNTGELFF.

This chain uses TRBV7-2 with TRBJ2-7; tentative D call: TRBD1 (5 bases). Germline V gene data show CDR1 as SGHTA and CDR2 as FQGNSA. The CDR3 has 15 amino acids. V was shortened by 6 bases and J by 2 bases, with 17 bases between the two germline ends. The CDR3 here is CASSSDTRRTYEQYF. DNA of the CDR3: TGTGCCAGCAGTTCGGACACCCGAAGGACCTACGAGCAGTACTTC.

A few counts support this clonotype. The chain recombines TRBV20-1 with TRBJ2-1; D is undetermined. CDR3 length equals 14 residues. From germline, CDR1 is DFQATT and CDR2 SNEGSKA (reference sequence). Deletions cut 1 base from V and 12 bases from J, with 19 bases between. This CDR3 is CSARGRYLIGLQFF. The CDR3 DNA is TGCAGTGCTAGAGGGCGTTACCTAATCGGTCTGCAGTTCTTC.

The chain employs TRBV7-7 and TRBJ2-2, with TRBD2 matching over 7 bases. The CDR3 loop spans 15 amino acids. Germline CDR1 and CDR2: SSHAT and FNYEAQ (reference sequence). Germline trimming cut 1 base from V and 4 bases from J; bases unmatched to any gene: 3. The CDR3 loop is CASSLGREGTGELFF. DNA for the CDR3: TGTGCCAGCAGCTTAGGCAGGGAGGGCACCGGGGAGCTGTTTTTT.

The V gene is TRBV4-3, the J gene TRBJ2-7; 8 bases are shared with TRBD2. This CDR3 is built from 15 residues. CDR1 is LGHNA, CDR2 YSLEER, per germline. The trim removed 4 bases at V and 2 bases at J, leaving 7 bases unmatched. The CDR3 nucleotides are TGCGCCAGCAGCCTCGACGGGAGGGCTACCTACGAGCAGTACTTC. Its translation: CASSLDGRATYEQYF.

This clonotype turned up a few times. The chain uses TRBV20-1 and TRBJ2-6; D unclear. The germline V gene encodes CDR1 DFQATT and CDR2 SNEGSKA (reference sequence). The CDR3 is 17 amino acids. V shed 1 base and J shed 0 bases, with 13 bases lying between them. CDR3 amino acids: CSARGRHTLSGANVLTF. Here the CDR3 DNA reads TGCAGTGCTAGAGGCCGACATACCCTCTCTGGGGCCAACGTCCTGACTTTC.

This clonotype was counted many times. This chain uses TRBV28 with TRBJ2-7, with 7 bases lining up with TRBD1. V gave up 7 bases and J gave up 1 base; unmatched junction bases: 10. The CDR3 has 15 amino acids. Germline values: CDR1 MDHEN, CDR2 SYDVKM. CDR3 sequence reads: CASKIMAGGSYEQYF. CDR3 bases: TGTGCCAGCAAGATAATGGCAGGGGGTTCCTACGAGCAGTACTTC.

The chain has TRBV12-3 or TRBV12-4 and TRBJ1-2; 12 bases are a match to TRBD1. The length of the CDR3 is 15 residues. V lost 5 bases to trimming and J lost 3 bases; unmatched junction nucleotides: 4. CDR3 sequence (DNA): TGTGCCAGCAGTCGGGACAGGGGGCGCGACTATGGCTACACCTTC. This encodes CASSRDRGRDYGYTF.

This clonotype was detected a few times. The chain links TRBV13 to TRBJ2-5; possibly TRBD1 for D (5 bases). The germline gives CDR1 PRHDT, CDR2 FYEKMQ (reference sequence). Trimming stripped 0 bases from V and 1 base from J, with 9 bases between. The length of the CDR3 is 15 residues. The DNA of the CDR3 is TGTGCCAGCAGCTTAGGCCTGACAGTCCAAGAGACCCAGTACTTC. This translates into CASSLGLTVQETQYF.

This clonotype was observed many times. V is TRBV7-2 and J is TRBJ2-1; D call uncertain. The germline V and J ends were trimmed by 5 bases and 3 bases, with 5 bases remaining between them. This CDR3 has 12 amino acids. The V gene's germline CDR1 is SGHTA and CDR2 FQGNSA. The CDR3 loop reads CASSPRYNEQFF. As DNA, the CDR3 is TGTGCCAGCAGCCCCCGCTACAATGAGCAGTTCTTC.

The chain couples TRBV15 to TRBJ1-2; D ambiguous. This CDR3 contains 14 residues. In germline, CDR1 is LNHNV, CDR2 YYDKDF (reference sequence). V was pared by 6 bases and J by 4 bases, with 15 bases between. The CDR3 coding sequence is TGTGCCACCAGGCAAATTAGGGCTGGCTATGGCTACACCTTC. The encoded protein is CATRQIRAGYGYTF.

The rearrangement links TRBV7-9 to TRBJ2-4; D is unresolved. V lost 0 bases, J lost 0 bases, and 9 bases lay in between. CDR1 and CDR2 from the germline V gene are SEHNR and FQNEAQ (reference sequence). This CDR3 is built from 16 residues. In nucleotides, the CDR3 is TGTGCCAGCAGCTTAGCGACGGCGATAGCCAAAAACATTCAGTACTTC. It translates to CASSLATAIAKNIQYF.